This passage covers 24 T cell receptor beta chains from one sample sequenced in a study of shared clonotypes between healthy human individuals. Generated by immunoSEQ multiplex PCR, the TCRdb table keeps only in-frame clones and is missing some. The data contain hundreds of thousands of clones, around 87% of them seen just once; the ten biggest clones take up about 17%. The sample taken for sequencing was memory CD8+ T cells sorted from blood. As to subset: CD45RO+ cells pooled with CCR7-negative TemRA cells. The receptors here all came from a man between 18 and 35 years old in good health.

The gene calls are TRBV19 and TRBJ1-5; 9 nucleotides align to TRBD1. The CDR3 has 15 amino acids. In germline, CDR1 is LNHDA, CDR2 SQIVND (reference sequence). J gave up 6 bases and V 5 bases, and 8 bases lay outside the gene matches. The CDR3: CASSSGTGNSQPQHF. In DNA form, the CDR3 reads TGTGCCAGTAGTTCAGGGACAGGGAACTCTCAGCCCCAGCATTTT.

The rearrangement links TRBV27 to TRBJ2-1; 10 bases align to TRBD1. Per the germline V gene, CDR1 is MNHEY and CDR2 is SMNVEV (reference sequence). The CDR3 runs to 15 residues. V gave up 3 bases and J gave up 5 bases; unmatched junction bases: 4. CDR3 bases: TGTGCCAGCAGTTTCATTGGGACAGGGGACAATGAGCAGTTCTTC. Protein product: CASSFIGTGDNEQFF.

The chain carries TRBV27 and TRBJ1-2; D is undetermined. The CDR3 runs 14 residues. With 5 bases removed from V and 5 bases from J, the gap between germline ends came to 15 bases. Germline assignment: CDR1 MNHEY and CDR2 SMNVEV (reference sequence). The CDR3 spells CASSPRGMPYGYTF. Written as DNA, the CDR3 is TGTGCCAGCAGTCCCCGCGGCATGCCTTATGGCTACACCTTC.

This sequence joins TRBV7-9 and TRBJ2-1; 8 bases fit TRBD2. CDR1 and CDR2 (germline): SEHNR, FQNEAQ (reference sequence). The V and J ends lost 2 bases and 7 bases, in that order; junction bases with no gene match: 7. There are 15 residues in the CDR3. CDR3 region: CASSLTRGAGNEQFF. CDR3 sequence (DNA): TGTGCCAGCAGCTTAACGCGGGGGGCAGGGAATGAGCAGTTCTTC.

The V and J genes are TRBV11-1 and TRBJ2-7; 8 bases match TRBD1. CDR1 is SGHAT and CDR2 is FQDESV in the germline V gene (reference sequence). CDR3 length: 14 residues. J was trimmed by 6 bases and V by 5 bases; bases with no gene match: 9. The CDR3 sequence: CASSLRQGMREQYF. CDR3 DNA: TGTGCCAGCAGCCTTCGACAGGGGATGCGCGAGCAGTACTTC.

The V and J genes are TRBV4-1 and TRBJ2-4, with D perhaps matching TRBD1 (7 bases). Germline V gives CDR1 MGHRA, CDR2 YSYEKL. The CDR3 spans 18 residues. V was pared by 3 bases and J by 5 bases, with 23 bases between. The CDR3 DNA sequence: TGCGCCAGCAGCCAGGACCCAGGGGGGTACGAGGGGCAAAACATTCAGTACTTC. Protein sequence: CASSQDPGGYEGQNIQYF.

The chain uses TRBV2 and TRBJ2-7; D gene ambiguous. The CDR3 contains 14 residues. Trimming shortened V by 3 bases and J by 0 bases, and 9 bases separated the two germline ends. Germline CDR1 and CDR2: SNHLY and FYNNEI. The CDR3 loop reads CASSDVYSSYEQYF. Written as DNA, the CDR3 is TGTGCCAGCAGTGATGTCTATAGCTCCTACGAGCAGTACTTC.

The rearrangement uses TRBV10-3 and TRBJ2-7, with 7 bases matching TRBD1. Germline V gene lookup returns CDR1 ENHRY and CDR2 SYGVKD. The CDR3 consists of 17 residues. The junction had 8 bases not matched to a gene; V was cut back by 0 bases and J by 0 bases. This chain's CDR3 is CAISESRQGYFSYEQYF. In nucleotides, the CDR3 is TGTGCCATCAGTGAGTCTAGACAGGGCTACTTCTCCTACGAGCAGTACTTC.

DNA for the CDR3: TGTGCCAGCAGCCGATCGACAGGGGGCGTAGAGACCCAGTACTTC. Its translation: CASSRSTGGVETQYF. V gene TRBV7-9 combines with J gene TRBJ2-5, with 10 bases identical to TRBD1. The CDR3 runs to 15 residues. V lost 5 bases, J lost 4 bases, and 7 bases stayed unmatched. Germline assignment: CDR1 SEHNR and CDR2 FQNEAQ (reference sequence).

The chain couples TRBV28 to TRBJ1-4; D is undetermined. Trimming left V 6 bases short and J 11 bases short, with 19 bases between. Germline V gene sequence: CDR1 MDHEN, CDR2 SYDVKM. This CDR3 has 14 amino acids. The CDR3 nucleotides are TGTGCCAGCAGATATTCCGTTTTGGGCGGGAAACTGTTTTTT. Protein sequence: CASRYSVLGGKLFF.

The chain is built from TRBV4-1 and TRBJ1-1; TRBD1 matches 8 bases. Trimming removed 4 bases from V and 4 bases from J; junction bases left unmatched: 5. Germline CDR1 reads MGHRA; CDR2 reads YSYEKL. This CDR3 is 14 amino acids long. As DNA, the CDR3 is TGCGCCAGCAGCCGCGGACAGGGAGGCACTGAAGCTTTCTTT. Protein sequence: CASSRGQGGTEAFF.

As regards this clone: Other DNA variants within this sample encode the same CDR3. The chain joins TRBV5-4 to TRBJ2-1; unclear D gene. Per the germline V gene, CDR1 is SGHNT and CDR2 is YYREEE (reference sequence). The CDR3 has 14 residues. Trimming pared 2 bases from V and 0 bases from J, leaving 6 bases between. In DNA form, the CDR3 reads TGTGCCAGCAGCTTAGGAGTCTCCTACAATGAGCAGTTCTTC. Translating gives CASSLGVSYNEQFF.

CDR3 amino acids: CASSPFTGGQGNTEAFF. The DNA of the CDR3 is TGTGCCAGCTCACCGTTCACAGGGGGTCAAGGGAACACTGAAGCTTTCTTT. This rearrangement joins TRBV18 to TRBJ1-1, with 8 bases that match TRBD1. The V and J ends lost 3 bases and 1 base, in that order; junction bases with no gene match: 10. In germline, CDR1 is KGHSH, CDR2 LQKENI. The CDR3 has 17 residues. The entire variable domain, with the rest obtained from reference TRBV18 and TRBJ1-1, is as follows: NAGVMQNPRHLVRRRGQEARLRCSPMKGHSHVYWYRQLPEEGLKFMVYLQKENIIDESGMPKERFSAEFPKEGPSILRIQQVVRGDSAAYFCASSPFTGGQGNTEAFFGQGTRLTVV.

The V and J genes are TRBV6-6 and TRBJ1-5, with 7 positions matching TRBD1. CDR1 MNHNY and CDR2 SVGAGI come from the germline V gene (reference sequence). Trimming removed 4 bases from V and 6 bases from J; junction bases left unmatched: 9. This CDR3 is 15 amino acids long. CDR3 nucleotides: TGTGCCAGCAGTTGGCTGGGGACAGTAGGTCAGCCCCAGCATTTT. Amino acids: CASSWLGTVGQPQHF.

CDR3 residues: CASSQEIPAVIGSGANVLTF. The CDR3 DNA is TGCGCCAGCAGCCAAGAGATCCCAGCGGTTATAGGCTCTGGGGCCAACGTCCTGACTTTC. The chain combines TRBV4-3 with TRBJ2-6; D is possibly TRBD2 (5 bases). Germline CDR1 reads LGHNA; CDR2 reads YSLEER. This CDR3 has 20 residues. V lost 0 bases and J 0 bases, leaving 18 bases between the germline ends.

The chain couples TRBV11-2 to TRBJ2-1; D is unclear. Germline CDR1 and CDR2: SGHAT and FQNNGV. The CDR3 runs to 15 residues. Deletions cut 4 bases from V and 13 bases from J, with 23 bases between. The CDR3 reads CASSSIYKAPDGQFF. The CDR3 region has the DNA TGTGCCAGCAGCTCAATCTACAAAGCGCCGGATGGCCAGTTCTTC.

V and J are TRBV19 and TRBJ1-1, with no clear D. The V gene lost 7 bases and the J gene lost 4 bases, with 7 bases spanning the gap. The CDR3 is made up of 11 amino acids. The germline gives CDR1 LNHDA, CDR2 SQIVND (reference sequence). The CDR3 loop is CASTPGTEAFF. CDR3 coding DNA: TGTGCCAGTACACCGGGCACTGAAGCTTTCTTT.

The DNA for the CDR3 is TGTGCCAGCAGTTCCGACCCGACAGATAGAACCCAAGAGACCCAGTACTTC. It codes for CASSSDPTDRTQETQYF. The chain carries TRBV28 and TRBJ2-5; tentatively, D is TRBD1 (5 bases). The V end lost 4 bases, the J end lost 1 base, and 19 bases lay between the germline ends. This CDR3 is built from 17 residues. The germline CDR1 and CDR2 sequences are MDHEN and SYDVKM.

This sequence joins TRBV5-1 and TRBJ2-7; 9 nucleotides agree with TRBD2. Trimming at V came to 3 bases and at J to 3 bases, leaving 7 bases not matched to a gene. The CDR3 runs 15 residues. Germline V gene lookup returns CDR1 SGHRS and CDR2 YFSETQ. In DNA, the CDR3 is TGCGCCAGCAGCTCGCAGGGACTAGCATTCTACGAGCAGTACTTC. Translating it yields CASSSQGLAFYEQYF.

The rearrangement links TRBV6-6 to TRBJ1-4, with TRBD1 identical over 9 bases. V shed 5 bases, J shed 3 bases, and the junction held 7 bases outside the gene matches. Germline CDR1 and CDR2: MNHNY and SVGAGI (reference sequence). The CDR3 covers 16 residues. DNA for the CDR3: TGTGCCAGCAGTCAGCCTTACAGGGGGCCTAATGAAAAACTGTTTTTT. Protein: CASSQPYRGPNEKLFF.

The chain recombines TRBV7-9 with TRBJ1-2, with 7 bases aligning to TRBD1. There are 16 residues in the CDR3. Unmatched junction bases numbered 10, after V lost 4 bases and J lost 2 bases. Germline assignment: CDR1 SEHNR and CDR2 FQNEAQ (reference sequence). The CDR3 region is CASSSPGEGANYGYTF. The CDR3 nucleotides read TGTGCCAGCAGCTCCCCTGGGGAGGGGGCCAACTATGGCTACACCTTC.

This clone came up a few times. The sample has other DNA sequences that encode this CDR3 too. The rearrangement links TRBV7-8 to TRBJ2-7; D perhaps matches TRBD1 (5 bases). This CDR3 is built from 14 residues. V dropped 1 base and J dropped 2 bases, with 9 bases sitting between them. CDR1 is SGHVS and CDR2 is FQNEAQ in the germline V gene. The CDR3: CASSLGTGTYEQYF. DNA for the CDR3: TGTGCCAGCAGCTTAGGTACAGGTACCTACGAGCAGTACTTC.

This clone was found a few times. J is TRBJ2-3 and V is TRBV5-4, with a weak D call TRBD2 (6 bases). CDR1 is SGHNT, CDR2 YYREEE, per germline (reference sequence). There are 17 residues in the CDR3. The V and J ends lost 0 bases and 4 bases respectively, with 18 bases between them. The CDR3 DNA reads as TGTGCCAGCAGCTTGGCCTGGGCGGGAACCGGGGCAGATACGCAGTATTTT. As protein: CASSLAWAGTGADTQYF.

The genes are TRBV10-3 and TRBJ2-1; D is tentatively TRBD1 or TRBD2 (5 bases each). Germline values: CDR1 ENHRY, CDR2 SYGVKD. V was clipped by 10 bases and J by 6 bases, with 16 bases between them. This CDR3 has 13 residues. The CDR3 region is CATIHGAGNEQFF. CDR3 in DNA: TGTGCCACTATCCACGGGGCTGGCAATGAGCAGTTCTTC.